This TCR beta chain is from a study of cytomegalovirus exposure and HLA in healthy donors. Study summary: HLA-typed donors contributed about 85 million unique TCRs, which were held in an early data release. Study observations and caveats: The majority of CMV-associated TCR beta chains were reported as apparently HLA-restricted in a later analysis. Previous analysis showed most TCR beta V segments were productive about 87% or about 30% of the time. With later analysis, a missense DCLRE1C variant became linked to TCR beta V- and J-gene trimming.

This CDR3 has 13 residues. The V and J ends lost 7 bases and 3 bases respectively, with 13 bases between them. Germline CDR1 reads MNHEY; CDR2 reads SMNVEV (reference sequence). Notes on this clone: Its specificity is unknown.

PCR primers comprised 60 Vbeta and 13 Jbeta primers. Sequencing was performed with immunoSEQ multiplex PCR; in TCRdb, only in-frame clones are kept and a portion is missing. The sample includes approximately 150,000 clones, 65% to 80% of them seen just once. The sequence was collected from a man aged 40-49 years in good health and CMV-seronegative. This chain uses TRBV27 with TRBJ2-7; D gene ambiguous. Input material: PBMCs. The CDR3 spells CASTPVSFYEQYF. For the CDR3, the DNA is TGTGCCAGCACCCCTGTGTCCTTCTACGAGCAGTACTTC.